The text below deals with one TCR beta chain. These data belong to a study of blood T cell repertoires in COVID-19. Study-level background: Samples taken during acute and convalescent COVID-19 were collected in the United States, Italy and Spain. PBMCs, B-cell-depleted T cells, or T cells were the source of the cDNA or gDNA that made up the material.

V shed 2 bases and J 4 bases; nucleotides not matched to a gene: 3. The V gene's germline CDR1 is MDHEN and CDR2 SYDVKM. This CDR3 region has 15 residues. As handled by the study authors: Quantification of nucleated cells was approximated via reference gene primer amplification. Clones were sequenced by immunoSEQ multiplex PCR, and TCRdb holds only the in-frame ones, with some missing. V and J calls and clone size come straight from that table; D and trimming were deduced from the DNA. This sample yields some 86,000 clones, of which around 85% are seen a single time; about 14% belongs to the top ten.

The rearrangement links TRBV28 to TRBJ1-5; TRBD1 matches at 9 bases. The receptor's source is a woman in her seventies with acute or convalescent COVID-19. The sequenced sample consisted of peripheral blood. The CDR3, as DNA: TGTGCCAGCAGTTTAGCTGGGACAGGGAATCAGCCCCAGCATTTT. Translated, it gives CASSLAGTGNQPQHF. The whole variable domain, filled in from reference TRBV28 and TRBJ1-5, reads DVKVTQSSRYLVKRTGEKVFLECVQDMDHENMFWYRQDPGLGLRLIYFSYDVKMKEKGDIPEGYSVSREKKERFSLILESASTNQTSMYLCASSLAGTGNQPQHFGDGTRLSIL.